Sequencing of this T cell receptor beta chain was carried out in a study of T cell responses to AZD1222 COVID-19 vaccine. Sequencing was performed with immunoSEQ multiplex PCR; in TCRdb, only in-frame clones are kept and a portion is missing. The sample has roughly 140,000 clones, around nine tenths seen once. Trimming took off 0 bases at V and 8 bases at J, with 14 bases between the two ends. This CDR3 region has 14 residues. Germline lookup yields CDR1 SGDLS and CDR2 YYNGEE. The material was peripheral blood, obtained on day 0 of AZD1222 vaccination. This rearrangement joins TRBV9 to TRBJ1-2; D not resolved. The TCR comes from an adult in good health. This CDR3 reads CASSVAEKGRGYTF. The CDR3 nucleotides read TGTGCCAGCAGCGTAGCGGAGAAAGGTAGAGGCTACACCTTC.